The T cell receptor (beta chain) described here comes from a study of patients and donors after allogeneic stem cell transplantation. TCRdb reprocessed the RT-PCR reads via MiXCR and lists one record per CDR3 protein. The sample shows about 960,000 distinct CDR3 sequences, about a sixth of them seen only once. In this sample, this clonotype turned up a few times. Trimming cost V 3 bases and J 6 bases; bases outside gene matches: 5. Germline CDR1 reads SGDLS; CDR2 reads YYNGEE. The CDR3 is 14 amino acids. Sequenced: blood, either unsorted or a sorted T cell fraction (not recorded which). The TCR sequence derives from a human donor who was either an allogeneic HSCT recipient or a stem cell or donor lymphocyte infusion donor (not recorded which). It is not recorded whose cells these are; they may come from a transplant donor. The V call is TRBV9, the J call TRBJ2-1, with 8 bases aligning to TRBD1. The CDR3 sequence is CASSAGTGRNEQFF. CDR3 DNA: TGTGCCAGCAGCGCTGGGACAGGTCGCAATGAGCAGTTCTTC.